The clone carrying this T cell receptor beta chain was picked up one time. The CDR3 length is 14 residues. Per the germline V gene, CDR1 is SGDLS and CDR2 is YYNGEE. V lost 0 bases and J lost 8, with 12 bases in between. Individuals drawn from 24 US areas were about 18 to 95 years old. Clinical histories supplied by participants themselves formed the basis of cohort assignment. The record originates from a study of blood T cell repertoires in COVID-19. The overall study: Acute-phase and convalescent COVID-19 samples originated in the United States, Italy and Spain.

Authors' analysis steps: For nucleated cells, counts were estimated from reference gene primer amplification. Measured with immunoSEQ multiplex PCR; TCRdb has only the in-frame clones, and not every one. That table gives V, J and clone size, and the DNA gave D and trimming. The table lists about 270,000 clones, more than 75% of them singletons. The chain uses TRBV9 and TRBJ2-4; possibly TRBD2 for D (6 bases). Sequenced sample: PBMCs or T cells enriched from blood (not recorded which). This sequence was found in a woman in her thirties or forties with acute COVID-19. CDR3 DNA sequence: TGTGCCAGCAGCGTAGCCCCCGGGGGTGACATTCAGTACTTC. Translated, it gives CASSVAPGGDIQYF.